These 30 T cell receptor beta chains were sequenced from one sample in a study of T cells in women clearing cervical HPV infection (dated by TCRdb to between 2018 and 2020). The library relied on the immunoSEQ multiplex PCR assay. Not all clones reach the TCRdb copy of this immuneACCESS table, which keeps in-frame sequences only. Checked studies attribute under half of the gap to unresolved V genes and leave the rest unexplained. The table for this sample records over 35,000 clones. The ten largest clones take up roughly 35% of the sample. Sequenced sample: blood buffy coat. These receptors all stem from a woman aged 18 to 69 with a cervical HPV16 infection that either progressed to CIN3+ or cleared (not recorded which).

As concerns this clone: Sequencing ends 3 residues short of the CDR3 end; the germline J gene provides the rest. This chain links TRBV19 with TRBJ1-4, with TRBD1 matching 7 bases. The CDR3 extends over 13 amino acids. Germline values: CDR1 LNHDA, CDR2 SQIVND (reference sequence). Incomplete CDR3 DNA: TGTGCCAGCCGAGACAGGGAGGGTTCACCA. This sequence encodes CASRDREGSP. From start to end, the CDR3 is CASRDREGSPLFF.

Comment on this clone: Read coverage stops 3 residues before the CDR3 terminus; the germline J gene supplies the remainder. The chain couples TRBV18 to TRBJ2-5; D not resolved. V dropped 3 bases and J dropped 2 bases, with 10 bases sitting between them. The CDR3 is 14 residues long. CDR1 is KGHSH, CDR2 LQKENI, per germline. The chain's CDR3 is CASSPSVIQETQYF. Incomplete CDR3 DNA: TGTGCCAGCTCACCGTCGGTTATACAAGAGACC. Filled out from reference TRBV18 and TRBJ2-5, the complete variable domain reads NAGVMQNPRHLVRRRGQEARLRCSPMKGHSHVYWYRQLPEEGLKFMVYLQKENIIDESGMPKERFSAEFPKEGPSILRIQQVVRGDSAAYFCASSPSVIQETQYFGPGTRLLVL.

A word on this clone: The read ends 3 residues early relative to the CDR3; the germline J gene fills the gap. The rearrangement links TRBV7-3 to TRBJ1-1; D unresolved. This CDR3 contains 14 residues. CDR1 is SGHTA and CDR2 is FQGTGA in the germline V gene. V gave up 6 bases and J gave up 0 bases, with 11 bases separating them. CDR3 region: CASSTGVVNTEAFF. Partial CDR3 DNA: TGTGCCAGCAGTACCGGGGTGGTGAACACTGAA. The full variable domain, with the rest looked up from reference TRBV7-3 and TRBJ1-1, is GAGVSQTPSNKVTEKGKYVELRCDPISGHTALYWYRQSLGQGPEFLIYFQGTGAADDSGLPNDRFFAVRPEGSVSTLKIQRTERGDSAVYLCASSTGVVNTEAFFGQGTRLTVV.

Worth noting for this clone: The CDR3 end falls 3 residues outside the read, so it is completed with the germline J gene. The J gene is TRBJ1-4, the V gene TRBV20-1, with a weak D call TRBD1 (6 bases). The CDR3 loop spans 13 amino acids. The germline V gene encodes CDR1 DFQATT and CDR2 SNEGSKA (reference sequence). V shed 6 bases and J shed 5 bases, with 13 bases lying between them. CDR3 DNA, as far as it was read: TGCAGTGCGGGGGGGACAAAAAATGAAAAA. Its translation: CSAGGTKNEK. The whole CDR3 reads CSAGGTKNEKLFF.

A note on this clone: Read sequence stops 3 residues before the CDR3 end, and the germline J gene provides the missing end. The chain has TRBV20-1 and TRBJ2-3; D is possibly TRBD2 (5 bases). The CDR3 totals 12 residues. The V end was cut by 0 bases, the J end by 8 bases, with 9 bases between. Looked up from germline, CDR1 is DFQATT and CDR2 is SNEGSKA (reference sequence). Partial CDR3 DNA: TGCAGTGCTAGAGATCAAGCGGTTACG. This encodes CSARDQAVT. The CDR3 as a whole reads CSARDQAVTQYF.

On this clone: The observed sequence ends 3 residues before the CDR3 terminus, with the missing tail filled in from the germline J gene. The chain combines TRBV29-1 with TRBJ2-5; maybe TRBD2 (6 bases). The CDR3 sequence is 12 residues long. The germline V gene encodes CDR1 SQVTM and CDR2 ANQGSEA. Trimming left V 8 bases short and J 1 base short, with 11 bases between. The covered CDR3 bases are TGCAGCTCCGGGGAGGTCCAAGAGACC. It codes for CSSGEVQET. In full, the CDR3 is CSSGEVQETQYF.

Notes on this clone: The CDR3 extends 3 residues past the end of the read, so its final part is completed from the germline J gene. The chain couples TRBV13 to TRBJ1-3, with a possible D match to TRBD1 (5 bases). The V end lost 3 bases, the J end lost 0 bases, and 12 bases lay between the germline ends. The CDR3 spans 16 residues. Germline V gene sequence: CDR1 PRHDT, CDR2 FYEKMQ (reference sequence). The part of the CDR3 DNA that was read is TGTGCCAGCAGCTTCATGGGGGGTAGCTCTGGAAACACC. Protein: CASSFMGGSSGNT. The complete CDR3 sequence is CASSFMGGSSGNTIYF.

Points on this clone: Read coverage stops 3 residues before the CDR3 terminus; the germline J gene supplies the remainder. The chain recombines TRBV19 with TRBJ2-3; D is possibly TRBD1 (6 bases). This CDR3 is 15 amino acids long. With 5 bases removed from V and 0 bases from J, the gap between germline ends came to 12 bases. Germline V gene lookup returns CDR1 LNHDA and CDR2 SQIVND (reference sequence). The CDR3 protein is CASSETGFSTDTQYF. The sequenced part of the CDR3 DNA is TGTGCCAGTAGTGAGACAGGTTTTAGCACAGATACG. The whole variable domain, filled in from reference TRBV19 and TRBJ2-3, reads DGGITQSPKYLFRKEGQNVTLSCEQNLNHDAMYWYRQDPGQGLRLIYYSQIVNDFQKGDIAEGYSVSREKKESFPLTVTSAQKNPTAFYLCASSETGFSTDTQYFGPGTRLTVL.

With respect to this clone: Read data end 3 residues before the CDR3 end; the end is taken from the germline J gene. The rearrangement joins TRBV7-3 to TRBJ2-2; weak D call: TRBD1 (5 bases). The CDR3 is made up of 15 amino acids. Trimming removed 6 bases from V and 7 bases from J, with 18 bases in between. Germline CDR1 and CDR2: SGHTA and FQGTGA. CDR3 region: CASRRSGSDSGELFF. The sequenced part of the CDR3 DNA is TGTGCCAGCAGACGTTCAGGATCAGACAGCGGGGAG.

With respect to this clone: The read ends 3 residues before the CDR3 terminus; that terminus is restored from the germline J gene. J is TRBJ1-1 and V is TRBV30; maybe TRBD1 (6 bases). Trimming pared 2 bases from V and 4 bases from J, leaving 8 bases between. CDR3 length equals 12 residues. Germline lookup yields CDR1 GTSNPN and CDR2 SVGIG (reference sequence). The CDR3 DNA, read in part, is TGTGCCTGGAGTAGGGGGGGCACTGAA. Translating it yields CAWSRGGTE. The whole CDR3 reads CAWSRGGTEAFF.

Partial CDR3 DNA: TGTGCCAGTACCGGACAGACTAATGAAAAA. This translates into CASTGQTNEK. The CDR3 in its entirety is CASTGQTNEKLFF. The rearrangement joins TRBV19 to TRBJ1-4, with a possible D match to TRBD1 (6 bases). The missing CDR3 end, 3 residues past where the read stops, is filled in from the germline J gene. Trimming pared 7 bases from V and 2 bases from J, leaving 8 bases between. The germline CDR1 and CDR2 sequences are LNHDA and SQIVND (reference sequence). The CDR3 consists of 13 residues. The variable domain in full, with the rest retrieved from reference TRBV19 and TRBJ1-4, is DGGITQSPKYLFRKEGQNVTLSCEQNLNHDAMYWYRQDPGQGLRLIYYSQIVNDFQKGDIAEGYSVSREKKESFPLTVTSAQKNPTAFYLCASTGQTNEKLFFGSGTQLSVL.

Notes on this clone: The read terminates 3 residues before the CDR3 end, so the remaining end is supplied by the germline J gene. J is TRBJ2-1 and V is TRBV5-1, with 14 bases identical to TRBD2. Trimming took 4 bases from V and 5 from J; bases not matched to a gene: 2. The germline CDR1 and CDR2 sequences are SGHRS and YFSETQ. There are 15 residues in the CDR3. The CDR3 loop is CASSEGLAGDNEQFF. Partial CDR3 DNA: TGCGCCAGCAGCGAGGGACTAGCGGGAGACAATGAG.

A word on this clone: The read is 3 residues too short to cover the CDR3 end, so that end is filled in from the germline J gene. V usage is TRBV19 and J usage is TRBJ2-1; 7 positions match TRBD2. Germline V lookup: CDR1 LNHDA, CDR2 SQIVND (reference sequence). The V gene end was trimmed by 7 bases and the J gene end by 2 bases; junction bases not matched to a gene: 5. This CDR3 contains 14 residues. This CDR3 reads CASTASGAYNEQFF. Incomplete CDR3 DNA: TGTGCCAGTACCGCTAGCGGAGCCTACAATGAG. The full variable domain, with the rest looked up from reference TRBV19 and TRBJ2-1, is DGGITQSPKYLFRKEGQNVTLSCEQNLNHDAMYWYRQDPGQGLRLIYYSQIVNDFQKGDIAEGYSVSREKKESFPLTVTSAQKNPTAFYLCASTASGAYNEQFFGPGTRLTVL.

Partial CDR3 DNA: TGTGCCTGGGAGACTAGCGGGAAAGGAGGCGAG. It is translated as CAWETSGKGGE. The CDR3 in full is CAWETSGKGGEQYF. The chain carries TRBV30 and TRBJ2-7; 11 positions agree with TRBD2. The observed sequence ends 3 residues before the CDR3 terminus, with the missing tail filled in from the germline J gene. The CDR3 covers 14 residues. V shed 5 bases and J 6 bases; nucleotides not matched to a gene: 9. Per the germline V gene, CDR1 is GTSNPN and CDR2 is SVGIG (reference sequence).

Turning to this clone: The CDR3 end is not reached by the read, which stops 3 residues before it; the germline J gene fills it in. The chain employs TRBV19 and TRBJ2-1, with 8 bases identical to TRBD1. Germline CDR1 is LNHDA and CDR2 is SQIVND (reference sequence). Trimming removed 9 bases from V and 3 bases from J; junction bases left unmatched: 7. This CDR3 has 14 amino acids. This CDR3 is CASCRGQSYNEQFF. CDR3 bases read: TGTGCCAGCTGCAGGGGGCAGAGCTACAATGAG.

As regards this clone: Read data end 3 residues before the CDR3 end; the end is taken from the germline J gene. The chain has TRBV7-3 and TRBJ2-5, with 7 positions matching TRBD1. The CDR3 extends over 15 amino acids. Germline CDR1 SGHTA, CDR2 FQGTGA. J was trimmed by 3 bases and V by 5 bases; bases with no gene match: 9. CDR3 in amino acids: CASSQQGLGEETQYF. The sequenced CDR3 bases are TGTGCCAGCAGCCAACAGGGGTTAGGGGAAGAGACC.

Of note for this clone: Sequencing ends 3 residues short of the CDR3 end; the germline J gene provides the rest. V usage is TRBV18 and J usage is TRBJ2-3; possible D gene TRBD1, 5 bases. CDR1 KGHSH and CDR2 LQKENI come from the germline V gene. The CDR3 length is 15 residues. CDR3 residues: CASSIKQTGQETQYF. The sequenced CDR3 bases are TGTGCCAGCTCAATTAAGCAAACAGGACAAGAGACG.

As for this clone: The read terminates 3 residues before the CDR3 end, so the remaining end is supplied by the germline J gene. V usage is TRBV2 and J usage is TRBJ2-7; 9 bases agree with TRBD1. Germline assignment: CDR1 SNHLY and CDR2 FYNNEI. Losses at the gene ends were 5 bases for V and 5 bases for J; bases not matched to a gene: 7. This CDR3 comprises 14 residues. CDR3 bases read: TGTGCCAGCAGTTTAGGGACAGGGACCCACGAG. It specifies CASSLGTGTHE. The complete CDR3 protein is CASSLGTGTHEQYF. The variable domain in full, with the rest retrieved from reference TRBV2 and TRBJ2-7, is EPEVTQTPSHQVTQMGQEVILRCVPISNHLYFYWYRQILGQKVEFLVSFYNNEISEKSEIFDDQFSVERPDGSNFTLKIRSTKLEDSAMYFCASSLGTGTHEQYFGPGTRLTVT.

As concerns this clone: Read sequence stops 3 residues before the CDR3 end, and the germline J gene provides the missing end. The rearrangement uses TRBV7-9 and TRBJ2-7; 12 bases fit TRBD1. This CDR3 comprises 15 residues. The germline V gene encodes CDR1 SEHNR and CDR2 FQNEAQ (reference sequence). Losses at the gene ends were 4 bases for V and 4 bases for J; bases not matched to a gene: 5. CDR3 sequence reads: CASSSRDRGPYEQYF. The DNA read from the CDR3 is TGTGCCAGCAGCTCCCGGGACAGGGGGCCGTACGAG.

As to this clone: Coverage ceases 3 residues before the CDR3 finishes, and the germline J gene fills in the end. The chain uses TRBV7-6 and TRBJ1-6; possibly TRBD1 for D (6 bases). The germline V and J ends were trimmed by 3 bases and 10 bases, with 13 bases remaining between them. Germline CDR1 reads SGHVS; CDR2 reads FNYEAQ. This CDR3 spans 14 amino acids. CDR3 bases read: TGTGCCAGCAGCTTCGGGACAACAGAGTCACCC. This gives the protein CASSFGTTESP. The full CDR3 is CASSFGTTESPLHF. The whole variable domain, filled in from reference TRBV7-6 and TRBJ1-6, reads GAGVSQSPRYKVTKRGQDVALRCDPISGHVSLYWYRQALGQGPEFLTYFNYEAQQDKSGLPNDRFSAERPEGSISTLTIQRTEQRDSAMYRCASSFGTTESPLHFGNGTRLTVT.

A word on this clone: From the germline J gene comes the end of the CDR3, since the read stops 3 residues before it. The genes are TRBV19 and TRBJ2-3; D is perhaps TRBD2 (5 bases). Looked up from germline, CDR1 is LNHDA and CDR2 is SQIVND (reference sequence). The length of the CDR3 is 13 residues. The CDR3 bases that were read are TGTGCCAGTAGTATCGACGGGGATCAGCCG. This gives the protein CASSIDGDQP. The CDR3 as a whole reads CASSIDGDQPQYF.

The CDR3 sequence: CSAAQGILKPLHF. Partial CDR3 DNA: TGCAGTGCTGCCCAGGGAATTTTAAAACCC. The chain couples TRBV20-1 to TRBJ1-6; D may be TRBD1 (5 bases). The read finishes 3 residues shy of the CDR3 end, and the germline J gene is used to complete it. This CDR3 has 13 residues. CDR1 is DFQATT and CDR2 is SNEGSKA in the germline V gene (reference sequence). V lost 5 bases and J lost 12, with 17 bases in between.

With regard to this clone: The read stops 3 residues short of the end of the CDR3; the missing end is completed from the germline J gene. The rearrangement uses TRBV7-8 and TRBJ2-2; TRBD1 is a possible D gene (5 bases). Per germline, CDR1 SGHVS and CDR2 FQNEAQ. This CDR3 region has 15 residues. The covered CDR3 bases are TGTGCCAGCAGCTTAGCGCAGGGAACTAATGAAAAG. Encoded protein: CASSLAQGTNEK. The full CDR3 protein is CASSLAQGTNEKLFF.

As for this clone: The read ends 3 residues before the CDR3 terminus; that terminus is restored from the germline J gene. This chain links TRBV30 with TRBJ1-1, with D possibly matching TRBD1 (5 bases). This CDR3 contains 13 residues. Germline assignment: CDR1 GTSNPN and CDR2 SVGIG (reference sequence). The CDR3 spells CAWSAGGWAGAFF. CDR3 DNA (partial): TGTGCCTGGAGTGCCGGGGGGTGGGCTGGA.

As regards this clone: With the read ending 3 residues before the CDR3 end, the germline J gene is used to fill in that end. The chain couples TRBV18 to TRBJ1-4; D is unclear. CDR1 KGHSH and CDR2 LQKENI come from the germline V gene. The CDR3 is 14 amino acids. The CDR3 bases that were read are TGTGCCAGCTCGCTCTCCGGGGATAATTCACCA. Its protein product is CASSLSGDNSP. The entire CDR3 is CASSLSGDNSPLFF.

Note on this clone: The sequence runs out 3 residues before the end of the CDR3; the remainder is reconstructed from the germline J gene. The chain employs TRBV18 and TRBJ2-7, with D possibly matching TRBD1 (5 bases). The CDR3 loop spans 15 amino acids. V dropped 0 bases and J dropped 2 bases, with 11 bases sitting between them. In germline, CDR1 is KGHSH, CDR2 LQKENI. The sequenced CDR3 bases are TGTGCCAGCTCACCACCGGCAGGGTATCCCTACGAG. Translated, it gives CASSPPAGYPYE. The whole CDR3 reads CASSPPAGYPYEQYF.

CDR3 DNA, as far as it was read: TGCGCCAGCAGGGAAACAGGGAGAGATGAG. This gives the protein CASRETGRDE. Given in full, the CDR3 is CASRETGRDEQFF. The chain employs TRBV5-1 and TRBJ2-1; TRBD1 is a possible D gene (6 bases). Read data end 3 residues before the CDR3 end; the end is taken from the germline J gene. In germline, CDR1 is SGHRS, CDR2 YFSETQ. The length of the CDR3 is 13 residues. V lost 5 bases to trimming and J lost 8 bases, with 14 bases between them.

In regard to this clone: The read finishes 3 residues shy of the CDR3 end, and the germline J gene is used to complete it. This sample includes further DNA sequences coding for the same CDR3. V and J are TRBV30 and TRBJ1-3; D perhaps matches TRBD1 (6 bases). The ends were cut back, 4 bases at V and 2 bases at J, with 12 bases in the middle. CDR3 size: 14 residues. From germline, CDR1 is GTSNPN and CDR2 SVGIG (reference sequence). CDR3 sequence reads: CAWTGAVPGNTIYF. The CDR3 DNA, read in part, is TGTGCCTGGACAGGGGCCGTTCCTGGAAACACC.

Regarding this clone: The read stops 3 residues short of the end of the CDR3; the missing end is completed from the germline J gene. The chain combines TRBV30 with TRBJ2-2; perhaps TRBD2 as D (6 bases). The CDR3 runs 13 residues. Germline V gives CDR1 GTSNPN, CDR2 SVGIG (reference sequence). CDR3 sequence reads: CAWSVGGVGKLFF. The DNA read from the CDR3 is TGTGCCTGGAGTGTTGGCGGGGTGGGAAAG.

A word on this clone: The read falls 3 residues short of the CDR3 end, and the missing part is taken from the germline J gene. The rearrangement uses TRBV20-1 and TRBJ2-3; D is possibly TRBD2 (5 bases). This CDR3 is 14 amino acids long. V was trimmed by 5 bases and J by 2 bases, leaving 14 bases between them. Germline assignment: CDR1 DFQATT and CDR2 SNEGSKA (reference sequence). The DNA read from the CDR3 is TGCAGTGCTCCCTACACGGGGAACACAGATACG. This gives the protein CSAPYTGNTDT. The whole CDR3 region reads CSAPYTGNTDTQYF.